The 8 T cell receptor beta chains listed next were all sequenced from one sample in a study of regulatory T cells in long-lasting Graves disease. Described time point: newly diagnosed GD, antithyroid drugs for less than 3 months. Isolated PBMC RNA provided the starting material for the TCR library. In building TCR beta libraries, iRepertoire HTBI primers were used together with Arm-PCR of CDR3 regions. TCRdb fed the multiplex PCR reads into MiXCR, producing one record per CDR3 protein. Of some 220,000 distinct CDR3 sequences in the sample, approximately 18% are singletons; the top ten hold about 12%. This sample also belongs to another study, concerning T cells in Graves' hyperthyroidism and ophthalmopathy.

Sequenced material: peripheral blood mononuclear cells (PBMCs), taken at new diagnosis, from a patient treated with antithyroid drugs. The receptor source for this set is a woman aged 30 to 39 with Graves disease.

This clonotype was seen at least ten times. The rearrangement joins TRBV24-1 to TRBJ2-2; no reliable D call. Trimming took 3 bases from V and 4 from J, leaving 11 bases between them. Per the germline V gene, CDR1 is KGHDR and CDR2 is SFDVKD. The CDR3 runs to 15 residues. CDR3 region: CATSDQRTVTGELFF. The CDR3 bases are TGTGCCACCAGTGATCAAAGGACGGTCACCGGGGAGCTGTTTTTT.

The table lists this clonotype with a few counts. The chain uses TRBV19 and TRBJ2-3, with 9 positions matching TRBD1. V shed 2 bases, J shed 3 bases, and the junction held 15 bases outside the gene matches. The CDR3 extends over 19 amino acids. Germline values: CDR1 LNHDA, CDR2 SQIVND (reference sequence). The CDR3 DNA reads as TGTGCCAGTAGTATACGGGCCGGGACAGGGAGGATGAGAACAGATACGCAGTATTTT. It encodes CASSIRAGTGRMRTDTQYF.

This clonotype came up many times. The rearrangement joins TRBV27 to TRBJ2-3, with 10 bases fitting TRBD2. CDR1 is MNHEY, CDR2 SMNVEV, per germline (reference sequence). There are 15 residues in the CDR3. V gave up 11 bases and J gave up 2 bases; unmatched junction bases: 10. The CDR3 reads CAYRGTSGNTDTQYF. The CDR3 bases are TGTGCCTACAGAGGAACTAGCGGGAACACAGATACGCAGTATTTT.

This clonotype was seen many times. This chain links TRBV6-1 with TRBJ2-3; a weak D match, TRBD2 (5 bases). This CDR3 contains 13 residues. Trimming took 7 bases from V and 4 from J, leaving 12 bases between them. Germline V CDR1 and CDR2: MNHNS, SASEGT. In DNA, the CDR3 is TGTGCCAGCAAAACACTCGGGGCAGATACGCAGTATTTT. Its translation is CASKTLGADTQYF.

Many counts were recorded for this clonotype. This rearrangement joins TRBV5-1 to TRBJ2-1, with no clear D. The CDR3 is 12 residues long. The V and J ends lost 0 bases and 6 bases respectively, with 4 bases between them. Germline V CDR1 and CDR2: SGHRS, YFSETQ. CDR3 in DNA: TGCGCCAGCAGCTTGGAGGTCAATGAGCAGTTCTTC. Amino acid sequence: CASSLEVNEQFF.

This clonotype was counted many times. This chain connects TRBV10-2 to TRBJ1-5; 8 nucleotides align to TRBD1. Per the germline V gene, CDR1 is WSHSY and CDR2 is SAAADI. CDR3 length: 15 amino acids. After removal of 6 bases from V and 7 bases from J, the junction contained 11 bases not matched to a gene. The CDR3 here is CASRGTQGAGQPQHF. The CDR3 nucleotides are TGCGCCAGCAGGGGGACGCAGGGGGCAGGACAGCCCCAGCATTTT.

The J gene is TRBJ2-7, the V gene TRBV9; weak D call: TRBD1 (5 bases). The CDR3 contains 15 residues. CDR1 and CDR2 from the germline V gene are SGDLS and YYNGEE. V was pared by 0 bases and J by 2 bases, with 12 bases between. The CDR3 reads CASSVGGQSTYEQYF. The CDR3 DNA sequence: TGTGCCAGCAGCGTAGGGGGCCAGAGCACCTACGAGCAGTACTTC.

This clonotype was recorded a few times. A far bigger clonotype differs at one base, so this is likely a read error. V gene TRBV27 combines with J gene TRBJ2-1; D is possibly TRBD1 or TRBD2 (5 bases each). With 6 bases removed from V and 6 bases from J, the gap between germline ends came to 15 bases. This CDR3 contains 14 residues. The germline gives CDR1 MNHEY, CDR2 SMNVEV (reference sequence). DNA of the CDR3: TGTGCCAGCAGCTTGGCCACCGGGGCCAATGAGCAGTTCTTC. Translated, it gives CASSLATGANEQFF.